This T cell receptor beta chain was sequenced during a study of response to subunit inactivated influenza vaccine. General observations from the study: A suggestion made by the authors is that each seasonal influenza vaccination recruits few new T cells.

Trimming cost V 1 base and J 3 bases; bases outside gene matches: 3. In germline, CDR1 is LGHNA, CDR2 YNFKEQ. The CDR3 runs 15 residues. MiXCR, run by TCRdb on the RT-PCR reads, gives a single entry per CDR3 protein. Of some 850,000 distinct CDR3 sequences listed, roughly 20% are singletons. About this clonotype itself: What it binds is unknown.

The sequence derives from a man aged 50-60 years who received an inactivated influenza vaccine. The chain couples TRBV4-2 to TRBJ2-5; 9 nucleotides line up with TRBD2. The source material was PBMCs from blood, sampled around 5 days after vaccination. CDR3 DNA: TGTGCCAGCAGCCAAGCAAAGCGGGGGGAAGAGACCCAGTACTTC. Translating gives CASSQAKRGEETQYF.